Detailed here is one T cell receptor beta chain. The table came from immunoSEQ multiplex PCR; TCRdb's copy has only in-frame clones and leaves some out. Of a few hundred thousand clones listed, 85% to 90% are singletons. The data are from a study of blood T cell repertoires in COVID-19. CDR1 and CDR2 (germline): SGHRS, YFSETQ. V lost 0 bases to trimming and J lost 4 bases, with 11 bases between them. The CDR3 is made up of 15 amino acids. Seattle researchers signed up patients amid active infection and tracked them longitudinally. The source of this sequence is a woman aged 60-75 years with COVID-19, enrolled during active disease. The sequenced sample was peripheral blood. The chain combines TRBV5-1 with TRBJ2-1; the D gene is possibly TRBD2 (6 bases). The CDR3 sequence: CASSLVPGAYNEQFF. DNA for the CDR3: TGCGCCAGCAGCTTGGTTCCGGGAGCGTACAATGAGCAGTTCTTC.